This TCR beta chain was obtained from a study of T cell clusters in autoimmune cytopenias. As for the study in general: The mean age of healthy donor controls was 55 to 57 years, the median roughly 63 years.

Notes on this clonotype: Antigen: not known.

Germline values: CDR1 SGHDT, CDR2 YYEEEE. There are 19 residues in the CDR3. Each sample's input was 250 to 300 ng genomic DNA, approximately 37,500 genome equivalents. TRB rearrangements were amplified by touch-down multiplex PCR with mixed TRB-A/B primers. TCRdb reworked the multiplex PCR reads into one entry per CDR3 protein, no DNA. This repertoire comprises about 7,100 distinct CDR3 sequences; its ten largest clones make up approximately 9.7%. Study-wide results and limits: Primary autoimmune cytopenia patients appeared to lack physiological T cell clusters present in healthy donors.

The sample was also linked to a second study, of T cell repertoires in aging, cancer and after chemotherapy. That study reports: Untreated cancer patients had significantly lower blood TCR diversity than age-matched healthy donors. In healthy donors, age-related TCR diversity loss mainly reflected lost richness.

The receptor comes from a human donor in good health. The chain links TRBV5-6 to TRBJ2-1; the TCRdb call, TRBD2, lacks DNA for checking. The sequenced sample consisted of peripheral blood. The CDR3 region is CASSPLGGSGGAPYNEQFF.